Shown below are 30 T cell receptor beta chains from a single sample sequenced in a study of human T cells and chemical hapten exposure. Using its own MiXCR run on the RACE reads, TCRdb lists one record per CDR3 protein. The sample has 150,000 to 200,000 distinct CDR3 sequences, around 30% seen once; the top ten hold under 3%. Time point described: pre-sensitization, week 0. Described treatment: therapeutic diphenylcyclopropenone sensitization with weekly scalp DPC. The sequenced sample was whole blood, obtained in connection with sensitization to the hapten diphenylcyclopropenone (DPC). Every receptor here comes from a woman aged 30 to 39 with alopecia areata. Some clones in this sample may be carry-over from other donors' samples.

The V call is TRBV29-1, the J call TRBJ1-2; 9 nucleotides agree with TRBD1. From germline, CDR1 is SQVTM and CDR2 ANQGSEA. Germline trimming cut 3 bases from V and 10 bases from J; bases unmatched to any gene: 6. The CDR3 has 12 residues. CDR3 coding DNA: TGCAGCGTTGATAGGGACAGGGAGATCTACACCTTC. Its translation is CSVDRDREIYTF.

There are a few counts of this clonotype. V and J are TRBV10-3 and TRBJ1-3; 9 bases match TRBD1. The CDR3 has 18 residues. The germline gives CDR1 ENHRY, CDR2 SYGVKD. After removal of 6 bases from V and 0 bases from J, the junction contained 12 bases not matched to a gene. The CDR3 bases are TGTGCCATCAGCCAGTCGCCGGGACAGGGCCCCTCTGGAAACACCATATATTTT. Translation gives CAISQSPGQGPSGNTIYF.

This chain connects TRBV7-6 to TRBJ2-1; 8 nucleotides agree with TRBD2. The trim removed 4 bases at V and 4 bases at J, leaving 6 bases unmatched. Germline assignment: CDR1 SGHVS and CDR2 FNYEAQ. The CDR3 extends over 15 amino acids. CDR3 sequence: CASSSEREWYNEQFF. CDR3 bases: TGTGCCAGCAGCTCCGAGCGGGAGTGGTACAATGAGCAGTTCTTC.

The chain recombines TRBV15 with TRBJ2-3; D is unclear. Germline V gives CDR1 LNHNV, CDR2 YYDKDF (reference sequence). V lost 1 base to trimming and J lost 3 bases, with 5 bases between them. This CDR3 spans 13 amino acids. The CDR3 bases are TGTGCCACCAGCAGAGCCTTGACAGATACGCAGTATTTT. This codes for CATSRALTDTQYF.

The rearrangement joins TRBV20-1 to TRBJ1-2; 7 bases line up with TRBD1. Trimming took 5 bases from V and 3 from J; bases not matched to a gene: 9. Germline lookup yields CDR1 DFQATT and CDR2 SNEGSKA (reference sequence). This CDR3 region has 14 residues. CDR3 bases: TGCAGTGCTCACGGGAGGGGGCGCGACTATGGCTACACCTTC. Translating gives CSAHGRGRDYGYTF.

The chain couples TRBV6-5 to TRBJ2-7; D is possibly TRBD2 (6 bases). Between the trimmed V and J ends, which lost 0 bases and 6 bases, there was a span of 15 bases. Germline CDR1 is MNHEY and CDR2 is SVGAGI. The CDR3 totals 15 residues. The chain's CDR3 is CASSYSYAGRAEQYF. The CDR3 bases are TGTGCCAGCAGTTACTCGTATGCGGGAAGGGCCGAGCAGTACTTC.

The V call is TRBV29-1, the J call TRBJ2-7; D gene uncertain. Germline V gene sequence: CDR1 SQVTM, CDR2 ANQGSEA. The CDR3 has 13 amino acids. Trimming stripped 4 bases from V and 2 bases from J, with 12 bases between. The CDR3 nucleotides are TGCAGCGTTGCTAAGGCTAGAACCTACGAGCAGTACTTC. It encodes CSVAKARTYEQYF.

This clonotype was seen a few times. This chain connects TRBV20-1 to TRBJ2-3; 9 bases match TRBD2. CDR1 and CDR2 from the germline V gene are DFQATT and SNEGSKA (reference sequence). After removal of 3 bases from V and 5 bases from J, the junction contained 12 bases not matched to a gene. The CDR3 consists of 16 residues. The CDR3 DNA reads TGCAGTGCTAGGGCCCTTGCGGGAGGGCCCGTAGATACGCAGTATTTT. This codes for CSARALAGGPVDTQYF.

The chain joins TRBV18 to TRBJ1-1; D call uncertain. This CDR3 region has 12 residues. V gave up 2 bases and J gave up 6 bases, with 7 bases separating them. From germline, CDR1 is KGHSH and CDR2 LQKENI. CDR3 residues: CASSPEGPEAFF. CDR3 DNA sequence: TGTGCCAGCTCACCAGAAGGGCCTGAAGCTTTCTTT.

The genes are TRBV25-1 and TRBJ1-5; D may be TRBD1 (6 bases). The germline gives CDR1 MGHDK, CDR2 SYGVNS. CDR3 length: 13 residues. Between the trimmed V and J ends, which lost 4 bases and 7 bases, there was a span of 11 bases. The CDR3 DNA is TGTGCCAGCAGTGCCTTGGGGGCCCAGCCCCAGCATTTT. Translated, it gives CASSALGAQPQHF.

The J gene is TRBJ1-6, the V gene TRBV7-8; possible D gene TRBD1, 5 bases. Germline CDR1 reads SGHVS; CDR2 reads FQNEAQ. The CDR3 covers 14 residues. Trimming removed 5 bases at V and 7 bases at J, with 12 bases between. CDR3: CASSLQATNSPLHF. The CDR3 nucleotides read TGTGCCAGCAGCCTACAGGCTACCAATTCACCCCTCCACTTT.

This clonotype showed up just a few times. The chain uses TRBV10-3 and TRBJ2-5; 8 positions match TRBD2. Unmatched junction bases numbered 5, after V lost 0 bases and J lost 8 bases. The germline gives CDR1 ENHRY, CDR2 SYGVKD. The CDR3 has 14 amino acids. As DNA, the CDR3 is TGTGCCATCAGTGAGTCCGGGACTAGGGGAACCCAGTACTTC. It translates to CAISESGTRGTQYF.

The chain joins TRBV20-1 to TRBJ2-1; TRBD2 matches 12 bases. The CDR3 has 14 residues. With 3 bases clipped from V and 5 bases from J, the junction kept 2 bases outside the gene matches. Germline loops: CDR1 DFQATT, CDR2 SNEGSKA (reference sequence). The CDR3: CSASRLAGDNEQFF. CDR3 bases: TGCAGTGCTAGCCGACTAGCGGGAGACAATGAGCAGTTCTTC.

The chain links TRBV5-1 to TRBJ2-5; D unresolved. This CDR3 is built from 14 residues. Germline CDR1 SGHRS, CDR2 YFSETQ. V was shortened by 0 bases and J by 8 bases, with 14 bases between the two germline ends. CDR3 protein: CASSLAGPERTQYF. DNA for the CDR3: TGCGCCAGCAGCTTGGCCGGACCCGAGAGAACCCAGTACTTC.

The chain has TRBV7-2 and TRBJ2-4; D is ambiguous. The CDR3 is 11 residues long. CDR1 SGHTA and CDR2 FQGNSA come from the germline V gene. The V and J ends lost 1 base and 8 bases respectively, with 3 bases between them. The CDR3 region has the DNA TGTGCCAGCAGCTTAGACCACATTCAGTACTTC. The encoded protein is CASSLDHIQYF. Using reference TRBV7-2 and TRBJ2-4 for the parts outside the CDR3, the full variable domain is GAGVSQSPSNKVTEKGKDVELRCDPISGHTALYWYRQSLGQGLEFLIYFQGNSAPDKSGLPSDRFSAERTGGSVSTLTIQRTQQEDSAVYLCASSLDHIQYFGAGTRLSVL.

This clonotype was observed a few times. The chain carries TRBV29-1 and TRBJ1-1, with D unclear. The germline V and J ends were trimmed by 0 bases and 6 bases, with 11 bases remaining between them. This CDR3 is built from 13 residues. The V gene's germline CDR1 is SQVTM and CDR2 ANQGSEA. The CDR3 reads CSVEDRGQAEAFF. The CDR3 DNA is TGCAGCGTTGAAGATCGAGGGCAGGCTGAAGCTTTCTTT. The full variable domain, rest sourced from reference TRBV29-1 and TRBJ1-1, is SAVISQKPSRDICQRGTSLTIQCQVDSQVTMMFWYRQQPGQSLTLIATANQGSEATYESGFVIDKFPISRPNLTFSTLTVSNMSPEDSSIYLCSVEDRGQAEAFFGQGTRLTVV.

V usage is TRBV5-6 and J usage is TRBJ1-1, with a tentative D call TRBD1 (5 bases). The V end lost 5 bases, the J end lost 7 bases, and 15 bases lay between the germline ends. Per the germline V gene, CDR1 is SGHDT and CDR2 is YYEEEE. The CDR3 length is 13 residues. CDR3 loop: CASSSRVRGEAFF. The CDR3 coding sequence is TGTGCCAGCAGTAGCCGGGTTAGGGGTGAAGCTTTCTTT.

V usage is TRBV9 and J usage is TRBJ2-1; 10 bases fit TRBD2. Germline V gene data show CDR1 as SGDLS and CDR2 as YYNGEE. CDR3 length equals 17 residues. V gave up 0 bases and J gave up 10 bases; unmatched junction bases: 13. The CDR3 region has the DNA TGTGCCAGCAGCGTAGATCCTAGCGGGGGTATTCAGGGGGAGCAGTTCTTC. It yields the protein CASSVDPSGGIQGEQFF. Drawing the rest from reference TRBV9 and TRBJ2-1, the complete variable domain is DSGVTQTPKHLITATGQRVTLRCSPRSGDLSVYWYQQSLDQGLQFLIQYYNGEERAKGNILERFSAQQFPDLHSELNLSSLELGDSALYFCASSVDPSGGIQGEQFFGPGTRLTVL.

This clonotype showed up just a few times. The rearrangement uses TRBV27 and TRBJ2-3; 11 bases agree with TRBD2. The junction had 6 bases not matched to a gene; V was cut back by 5 bases and J by 2 bases. The CDR3 length is 16 residues. The V gene's germline CDR1 is MNHEY and CDR2 SMNVEV (reference sequence). The CDR3 DNA sequence: TGTGCCAGCAGTATCCGACTAGCGGGGTACACAGATACGCAGTATTTT. It codes for CASSIRLAGYTDTQYF.

This clonotype was detected only a few times. The CDR3 loop is CASSLSPYYGYTF. As DNA, the CDR3 is TGTGCCAGCAGTTTATCCCCTTACTATGGCTACACCTTC. The chain uses TRBV27 and TRBJ1-2; D ambiguous. This CDR3 contains 13 residues. The V end was cut by 0 bases, the J end by 3 bases, with 5 bases between. Germline V CDR1 and CDR2: MNHEY, SMNVEV (reference sequence).

The rearrangement uses TRBV4-3 and TRBJ2-1; TRBD1 might be the D (6 bases). The CDR3 length is 13 residues. Trimming pared 5 bases from V and 2 bases from J, leaving 7 bases between. Germline CDR1 is LGHNA and CDR2 is YSLEER. This CDR3 reads CASSGGPYNEQFF. The CDR3 nucleotides read TGCGCCAGCAGCGGGGGCCCCTACAATGAGCAGTTCTTC.

This clonotype was counted a few times. The chain joins TRBV21-1 to TRBJ1-2; the DNA was not used to check the table's D call, TRBD1. TRBV21-1 is recorded as a pseudogene. There are 20 residues in the CDR3. As DNA, the CDR3 is TGTGCCAGCAGCAATCCCAATCCCCCATCAGGACAGCACAATAACTATGGCTACACCTTC. It codes for CASSNPNPPSGQHNNYGYTF.

The V and J genes are TRBV21-1 and TRBJ2-7; no check of the table's D call, TRBD2, against the DNA was made. TRBV21-1 is a recognized pseudogene. There are 16 residues in the CDR3. The CDR3 is CASSKDWAFGRALFHF. CDR3 nucleotides: TGTGCCAGCAGCAAAGACTGGGCATTTGGGCGGGCCCTCTTTCACTTC.

This rearrangement joins TRBV5-1 to TRBJ2-7; 9 bases line up with TRBD2. This CDR3 is built from 14 residues. Losses at the gene ends were 2 bases for V and 7 bases for J; bases not matched to a gene: 7. Germline CDR1 and CDR2: SGHRS and YFSETQ. CDR3 protein: CASSFSSGEGEQYF. The CDR3 nucleotides read TGCGCCAGCAGCTTCTCTAGCGGGGAAGGAGAGCAGTACTTC.

V usage is TRBV29-1 and J usage is TRBJ2-7; D possibly matches TRBD1 or TRBD2 (5 bases each). Germline-derived CDR1 and CDR2 are SQVTM and ANQGSEA. Trimming removed 6 bases at V and 6 bases at J, with 21 bases between. This CDR3 contains 14 residues. CDR3 amino acids: CSVAKGRLPFEQYF. The CDR3 bases are TGCAGCGTCGCCAAGGGACGGCTCCCCTTCGAGCAGTACTTC.

The sample holds many counts of this clonotype. The genes are TRBV20-1 and TRBJ1-1; D is unresolved. The germline V and J ends were trimmed by 6 bases and 1 base, with 6 bases remaining between them. CDR1 is DFQATT, CDR2 SNEGSKA, per germline (reference sequence). CDR3 length: 11 amino acids. The CDR3: CSAPRNTEAFF. CDR3 coding DNA: TGCAGTGCCCCCCGGAACACTGAAGCTTTCTTT.

This clonotype was detected only a few times. The chain carries TRBV11-2 and TRBJ2-7, with a tentative D call TRBD2 (6 bases). Germline V gene lookup returns CDR1 SGHAT and CDR2 FQNNGV. The ends were cut back, 4 bases at V and 5 bases at J, with 15 bases in the middle. There are 14 residues in the CDR3. The CDR3 DNA follows: TGTGCCAGCAGCTCTGTCGGGAGCATCCACGAGCAGTACTTC. Translation: CASSSVGSIHEQYF. The variable domain in full, with the rest retrieved from reference TRBV11-2 and TRBJ2-7, is EAGVAQSPRYKIIEKRQSVAFWCNPISGHATLYWYQQILGQGPKLLIQFQNNGVVDDSQLPKDRFSAERLKGVDSTLKIQPAKLEDSAVYLCASSSVGSIHEQYFGPGTRLTVT.

This clonotype has just a few counts. This chain joins TRBV11-1 and TRBJ1-1, with D possibly matching TRBD1 (6 bases). The V gene lost 0 bases and the J gene lost 4 bases, with 6 bases spanning the gap. Germline V gene data show CDR1 as SGHAT and CDR2 as FQDESV (reference sequence). The CDR3 sequence is 13 residues long. The chain's CDR3 is CASSLARGTEAFF. CDR3 sequence (DNA): TGTGCCAGCAGCTTAGCCAGGGGCACTGAAGCTTTCTTT.

This clonotype was recorded once. The genes are TRBV20-1 and TRBJ1-2; 10 nucleotides agree with TRBD1. The length of the CDR3 is 14 residues. CDR1 is DFQATT and CDR2 is SNEGSKA in the germline V gene (reference sequence). V was clipped by 4 bases and J by 2 bases; unmatched bases: 4. CDR3: CSATTGGGNYGYTF. CDR3 sequence (DNA): TGCAGTGCTACGACAGGGGGCGGGAACTATGGCTACACCTTC.

In its sample, this clonotype was seen many times. The gene calls are TRBV7-2 and TRBJ1-1; D is unresolved. The germline V gene has CDR1 SGHTA and CDR2 FQGNSA. This CDR3 is built from 12 residues. V gave up 2 bases and J gave up 5 bases, with 6 bases separating them. DNA for the CDR3: TGTGCCAGCAGCTTAATCGGGACTGAAGCTTTCTTT. It codes for CASSLIGTEAFF.